Shown below are 8 T cell receptor beta chains from a single sample sequenced in a study of blood T cells in healthy people across ages. With a J-beta primer mix and a sample-barcoded 5' primer, a second PCR ran roughly 6 to 12 cycles. TCRdb recomputed calls from the 5' RACE reads with MiXCR, one row per CDR3 protein. The repertoire holds 550,000 to 750,000 distinct CDR3 sequences, roughly 21% seen once, with approximately 3.6% in the top ten. Material: blood. The source is a man in his 70s in good health.

V usage is TRBV6-2 or TRBV6-3 and J usage is TRBJ2-5; TRBD2 aligns across 7 bases. Near its end, the DNA agrees better with TRBJ2-1, so the J call may be wrong. Germline CDR1 and CDR2: MNHEY and SVGEGT. This CDR3 is built from 14 residues. Here the CDR3 reads CASGAGLMNNEQFF. The DNA for the CDR3 is TGTGCCAGCGGCGCGGGACTAATGAACAATGAGCAGTTCTTC.

This CDR3 reads CASSRIGPNNEQFF. The CDR3 region has the DNA TGTGCCAGCAGCCGAATCGGGCCAAACAATGAGCAGTTCTTC. V is TRBV12-3 or TRBV12-4 and J is TRBJ2-1, with D uncertain. The ends were cut back, 6 bases at V and 5 bases at J, with 14 bases in the middle. The CDR3 runs to 14 residues.

As for this clonotype: An end of the junction does not agree with germline; a read error may underlie this. CDR3 bases: TGCAGCGCTAGAGCCCCTCGGGCTAGCGGCTACGAGCAGTACTTC. As protein: CSARAPRASGYEQYF. The genes are TRBV20-1 and TRBJ2-7, with 7 bases lining up with TRBD2. The CDR3 sequence is 15 residues long. The germline V gene encodes CDR1 DFQATT and CDR2 SNEGSKA (reference sequence).

This clonotype was seen only a few times. This chain uses TRBV20-1 with TRBJ2-1, with 11 bases lining up with TRBD2. This CDR3 region has 16 residues. Germline V gene data show CDR1 as DFQATT and CDR2 as SNEGSKA (reference sequence). The ends lost 5 bases at V and 4 bases at J; junction bases unmatched: 10. The CDR3 nucleotides are TGCAGTGCTGGGCCAGAGGGACTAGCGGTGTACAATGAGCAGTTCTTC. This gives the protein CSAGPEGLAVYNEQFF.

The gene calls are TRBV20-1 and TRBJ1-1; D unclear. The CDR3 loop spans 13 amino acids. Per the germline V gene, CDR1 is DFQATT and CDR2 is SNEGSKA (reference sequence). V lost 8 bases, J lost 8 bases, and 21 bases lay in between. This CDR3 is CSPHQGVQGEAFF. CDR3 sequence (DNA): TGCAGTCCACACCAAGGCGTTCAAGGGGAAGCTTTCTTT.

V and J are TRBV3-1 and TRBJ1-1, with TRBD1 matching 7 bases. CDR3 length: 14 residues. The J segment lost 5 bases and the V segment lost 0 bases, leaving 3 bases of the junction unmatched. Per the germline V gene, CDR1 is LGHDT and CDR2 is YNNKEL (reference sequence). CDR3 nucleotides: TGTGCCAGCAGCCAAGAAGGGGGCCCAACTGAAGCTTTCTTT. Its translation: CASSQEGGPTEAFF.

This clonotype appeared a few times. The chain is built from TRBV6-2 or TRBV6-3 and TRBJ2-3, with a tentative D call TRBD2 (6 bases). The CDR3 runs to 16 residues. Trimming pared 2 bases from V and 0 bases from J, leaving 12 bases between. Germline CDR1 MNHEY, CDR2 SVGEGT. The CDR3 DNA is TGTGCCAGCAGTTACCGACCGGGACTCAGCACAGATACGCAGTATTTT. It is translated as CASSYRPGLSTDTQYF.

Comment on this clonotype: This may be a read error: a much more frequent sequence differs by one nucleotide. The rearrangement joins TRBV6-5 to TRBJ1-1; unclear D gene. Trimming stripped 2 bases from V and 0 bases from J, with 4 bases between. CDR3 length: 13 amino acids. In germline, CDR1 is MNHEY, CDR2 SVGAGI. The CDR3 protein is CASSYEVNTEAFF. The CDR3 DNA is TGTGCCAGCAGTTACGAGGTGAACACTGAAGCTTTCTTT.